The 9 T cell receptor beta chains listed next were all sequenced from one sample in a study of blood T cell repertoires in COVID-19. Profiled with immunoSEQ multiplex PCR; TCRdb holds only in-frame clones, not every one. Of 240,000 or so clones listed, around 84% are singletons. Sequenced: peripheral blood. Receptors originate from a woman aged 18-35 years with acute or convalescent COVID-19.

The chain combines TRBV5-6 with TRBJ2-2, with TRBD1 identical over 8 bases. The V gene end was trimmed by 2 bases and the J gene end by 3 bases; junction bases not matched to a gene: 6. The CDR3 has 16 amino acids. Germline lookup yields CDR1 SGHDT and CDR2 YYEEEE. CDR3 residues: CASSFGQGADTGELFF. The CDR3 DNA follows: TGTGCCAGCAGCTTTGGGCAGGGGGCTGACACCGGGGAGCTGTTTTTT.

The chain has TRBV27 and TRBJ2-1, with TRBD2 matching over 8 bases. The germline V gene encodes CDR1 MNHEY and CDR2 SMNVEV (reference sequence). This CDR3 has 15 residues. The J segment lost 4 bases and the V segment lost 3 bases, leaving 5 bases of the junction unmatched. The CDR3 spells CASSFSLADYNEQFF. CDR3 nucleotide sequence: TGTGCCAGCAGTTTCTCACTAGCGGATTACAATGAGCAGTTCTTC.

Here the CDR3 DNA reads TGTGCCAGCAGTTCAGCGCAAAGCACAGATACGCAGTATTTT. It translates to CASSSAQSTDTQYF. The chain uses TRBV27 and TRBJ2-3, with D unclear. The germline V gene encodes CDR1 MNHEY and CDR2 SMNVEV (reference sequence). The CDR3 covers 14 residues. V was clipped by 4 bases and J by 0 bases, with 8 bases between them.

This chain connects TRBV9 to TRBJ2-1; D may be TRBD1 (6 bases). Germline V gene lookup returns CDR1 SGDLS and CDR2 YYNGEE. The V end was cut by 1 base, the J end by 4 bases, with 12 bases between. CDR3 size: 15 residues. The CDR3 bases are TGTGCCAGCAGCGTAAAGGACAGACCTTACAATGAGCAGTTCTTC. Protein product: CASSVKDRPYNEQFF. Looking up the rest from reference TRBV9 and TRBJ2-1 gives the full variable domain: DSGVTQTPKHLITATGQRVTLRCSPRSGDLSVYWYQQSLDQGLQFLIQYYNGEERAKGNILERFSAQQFPDLHSELNLSSLELGDSALYFCASSVKDRPYNEQFFGPGTRLTVL.

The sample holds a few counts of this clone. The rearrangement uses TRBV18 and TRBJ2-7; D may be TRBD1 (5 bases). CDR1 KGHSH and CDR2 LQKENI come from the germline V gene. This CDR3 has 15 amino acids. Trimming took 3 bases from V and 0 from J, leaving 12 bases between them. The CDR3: CASSPTTDSSYEQYF. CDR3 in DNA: TGTGCCAGCTCACCTACGACAGACTCCTCCTACGAGCAGTACTTC.

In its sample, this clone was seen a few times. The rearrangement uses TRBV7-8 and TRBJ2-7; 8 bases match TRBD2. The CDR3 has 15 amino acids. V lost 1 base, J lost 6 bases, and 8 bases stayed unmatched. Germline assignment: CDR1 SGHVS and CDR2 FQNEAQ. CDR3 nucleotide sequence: TGTGCCAGCAGCTTAGTACAACGGGAGGGCCCCGAGCAGTACTTC. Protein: CASSLVQREGPEQYF.

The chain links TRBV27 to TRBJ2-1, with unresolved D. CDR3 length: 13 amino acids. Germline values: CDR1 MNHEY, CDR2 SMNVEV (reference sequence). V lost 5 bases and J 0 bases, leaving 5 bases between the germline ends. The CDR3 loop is CASSPLSYNEQFF. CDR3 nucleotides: TGTGCCAGCAGTCCCCTCTCCTACAATGAGCAGTTCTTC.

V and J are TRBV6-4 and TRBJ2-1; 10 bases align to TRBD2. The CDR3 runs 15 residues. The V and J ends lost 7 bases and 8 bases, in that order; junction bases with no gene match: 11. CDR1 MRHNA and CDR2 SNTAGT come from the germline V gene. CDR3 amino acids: CASKNGTSVSHEQFF. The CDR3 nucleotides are TGTGCCAGCAAGAACGGGACTAGCGTCTCCCATGAGCAGTTCTTC.

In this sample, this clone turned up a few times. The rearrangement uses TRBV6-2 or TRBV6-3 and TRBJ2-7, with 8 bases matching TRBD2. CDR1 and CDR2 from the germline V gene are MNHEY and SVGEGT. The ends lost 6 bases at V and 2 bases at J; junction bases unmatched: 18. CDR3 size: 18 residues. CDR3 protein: CASSMDSELAVSAYEQYF. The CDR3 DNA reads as TGTGCCAGCAGCATGGACTCAGAACTAGCGGTAAGCGCCTACGAGCAGTACTTC.